This T cell receptor (beta chain) was profiled in a study of CD8+ T cells in alopecia areata. Study overall: Treated patients took oral tofacitinib at 5 to 10 mg twice daily.

Extraction and reverse transcription of RNA yielded cDNA as the sequencing template. The repertoire was sequenced with immunoSEQ multiplex PCR; TCRdb's copy has only in-frame clones and lacks some. The sample has 120,000 to 150,000 clones, 47% seen once. This clone was detected only once. Its antigen is undetermined. Germline V gene data show CDR1 as MNHEY and CDR2 as SVGAGI. This CDR3 region has 15 residues. V lost 5 bases, J lost 8 bases, and 19 bases lay in between. Study results and caveats: Greater clonality was observed in lesional scalp samples, especially alopecia totalis/universalis, versus normal scalp. Scalp data also include sequences from resident alphabeta T cells of normal skin.

The TCR was taken from a human donor with alopecia areata. This chain connects TRBV6-5 to TRBJ2-1, with D uncertain. Sequenced sample: CD4+ T cells sorted from blood. Here the CDR3 DNA reads TGTGCCAGCAGTGGGAAGACGGAACGTCTGGATGAGCAGTTCTTC. Translated, it gives CASSGKTERLDEQFF.